Following are 14 T cell receptor beta chains from one sample sequenced in a study of blood T cell repertoires in COVID-19. Clones were sequenced by immunoSEQ multiplex PCR, and TCRdb holds only the in-frame ones, with some missing. Among about 180,000 clones, roughly 89% were seen once, and the ten largest hold approximately 2.5%. Sequencing was performed on PBMCs or T cells enriched from blood (not recorded which). The receptors were gathered from a woman in her thirties or forties with acute COVID-19.

V and J are TRBV28 and TRBJ2-5, with a possible D match to TRBD1 (6 bases). V lost 8 bases to trimming and J lost 3 bases, with 13 bases between them. Looked up from germline, CDR1 is MDHEN and CDR2 is SYDVKM. This CDR3 is 13 amino acids long. CDR3 nucleotides: TGTGCCAGCGCGGACAGCTCCAAAGAGACCCAGTACTTC. It encodes CASADSSKETQYF.

The J gene is TRBJ1-6, the V gene TRBV3-1 (or the pseudogene TRBV3-2); 9 bases match TRBD1. Trimming removed 2 bases from V and 7 bases from J; junction bases left unmatched: 6. The CDR3 totals 16 residues. CDR1 and CDR2 (germline): LGHDT, YNNKEL (reference sequence). In DNA, the CDR3 is TGTGCCAGCAGCCAACGGGGGGACAGGGTCAATTCACCCCTCCACTTT. Translating gives CASSQRGDRVNSPLHF.

The chain combines TRBV4-1 with TRBJ2-1, with 7 bases that match TRBD2. The V segment lost 4 bases and the J segment 4 bases; nucleotides outside the gene matches: 13. This CDR3 contains 17 residues. The germline V gene encodes CDR1 MGHRA and CDR2 YSYEKL. The CDR3 sequence: CASSPYTRGTLYNEQFF. As DNA, the CDR3 is TGCGCCAGCAGCCCGTATACGCGGGGGACCTTATACAATGAGCAGTTCTTC.

The chain recombines TRBV6-2 or TRBV6-3 with TRBJ2-2, with 7 bases aligning to TRBD2. The V and J ends lost 0 bases and 1 base, in that order; junction bases with no gene match: 5. This CDR3 has 17 amino acids. CDR1 and CDR2 (germline): MNHEY, SVGEGT. CDR3 in DNA: TGTGCCAGCAGTTACTCGATTTCTAGCGGGAACACCGGGGAGCTGTTTTTT. Translated: CASSYSISSGNTGELFF.

This chain links TRBV28 with TRBJ1-2, with D unresolved. Germline V CDR1 and CDR2: MDHEN, SYDVKM. The CDR3 runs 14 residues. Trimming stripped 6 bases from V and 8 bases from J, with 19 bases between. The CDR3 loop reads CASRISAGERGYTF. Written as DNA, the CDR3 is TGTGCCAGCAGAATCTCAGCTGGGGAGAGGGGCTACACCTTC.

V is TRBV7-9 and J is TRBJ2-5, with D perhaps matching TRBD2 (6 bases). Germline V lookup: CDR1 SEHNR, CDR2 FQNEAQ (reference sequence). Trimming cost V 1 base and J 5 bases, with 11 bases left between them. CDR3 size: 14 residues. Written as DNA, the CDR3 is TGTGCCAGCAGCTTAGTGGCGGGGCACGAGACCCAGTACTTC. This codes for CASSLVAGHETQYF.

This chain links TRBV7-2 with TRBJ2-7; 10 bases fit TRBD1. V lost 5 bases and J lost 3; bases outside the gene matches: 7. The CDR3 sequence is 15 residues long. Germline V gives CDR1 SGHTA, CDR2 FQGNSA. The CDR3 protein is CASSARDRGDYEQYF. The CDR3 nucleotides are TGTGCCAGCAGCGCCCGGGACAGGGGTGACTACGAGCAGTACTTC.

The rearrangement links TRBV28 to TRBJ1-2; TRBD1 matches 7 bases. Per the germline V gene, CDR1 is MDHEN and CDR2 is SYDVKM. The ends lost 5 bases at V and 4 bases at J; junction bases unmatched: 4. This CDR3 is 13 amino acids long. CDR3 protein: CASSLGTAYGYTF. The CDR3 DNA sequence: TGTGCCAGCAGTCTAGGGACAGCCTATGGCTACACCTTC.

V usage is TRBV24-1 and J usage is TRBJ2-5; TRBD2 agrees at 7 bases. Looked up from germline, CDR1 is KGHDR and CDR2 is SFDVKD. This CDR3 contains 14 residues. V gave up 7 bases and J gave up 2 bases; unmatched junction bases: 6. CDR3 amino acids: CATSEGAGQETQYF. The CDR3 bases are TGTGCCACCAGCGAAGGAGCGGGGCAAGAGACCCAGTACTTC.

The chain links TRBV7-6 to TRBJ2-1; 10 bases are shared with TRBD2. This CDR3 is 16 amino acids long. Germline assignment: CDR1 SGHVS and CDR2 FNYEAQ. V lost 3 bases to trimming and J lost 9 bases; unmatched junction nucleotides: 11. The CDR3 loop is CASSFLAGETVTEQFF. The CDR3 DNA follows: TGTGCCAGCAGCTTCCTAGCGGGAGAAACAGTCACTGAGCAGTTCTTC.

The rearrangement links TRBV5-1 to TRBJ2-3, with 8 bases that match TRBD1. The CDR3 is 14 residues long. V trimming: 7 bases; J trimming: 1 base; junction bases outside the gene matches: 5. Germline CDR1 reads SGHRS; CDR2 reads YFSETQ. The CDR3 sequence is CASWTGYGTDTQYF. The CDR3 DNA is TGCGCCAGCTGGACAGGGTATGGCACAGATACGCAGTATTTT. Full variable domain (remainder filled in from reference TRBV5-1 and TRBJ2-3): KAGVTQTPRYLIKTRGQQVTLSCSPISGHRSVSWYQQTPGQGLQFLFEYFSETQRNKGNFPGRFSGRQFSNSRSEMNVSTLELGDSALYLCASWTGYGTDTQYFGPGTRLTVL.

J is TRBJ1-2 and V is TRBV2; 7 nucleotides agree with TRBD1. The ends lost 6 bases at V and 4 bases at J; junction bases unmatched: 11. The germline V gene encodes CDR1 SNHLY and CDR2 FYNNEI. The CDR3 contains 15 residues. This CDR3 reads CASRDLGQVIYGYTF. Here the CDR3 DNA reads TGTGCCAGCAGGGACCTAGGACAGGTTATCTATGGCTACACCTTC.

This chain joins TRBV5-1 and TRBJ2-6, with 7 bases fitting TRBD1. The junction had 1 base not matched to a gene; V was cut back by 3 bases and J by 1 base. CDR1 and CDR2 (germline): SGHRS, YFSETQ. This CDR3 has 15 amino acids. This CDR3 reads CASSSTGSGANVLTF. DNA of the CDR3: TGCGCCAGCAGCTCGACAGGGTCTGGGGCCAACGTCCTGACTTTC.

The chain employs TRBV4-2 and TRBJ1-3, with TRBD1 matching over 10 bases. Germline CDR1 and CDR2: LGHNA and YNFKEQ. The CDR3 runs 17 residues. V was pared by 0 bases and J by 0 bases, with 2 bases of the junction left unmatched. For the CDR3, the DNA is TGTGCCAGCAGCCAAGATCGGACAGGGGGCTCTGGAAACACCATATATTTT. Its protein product is CASSQDRTGGSGNTIYF.